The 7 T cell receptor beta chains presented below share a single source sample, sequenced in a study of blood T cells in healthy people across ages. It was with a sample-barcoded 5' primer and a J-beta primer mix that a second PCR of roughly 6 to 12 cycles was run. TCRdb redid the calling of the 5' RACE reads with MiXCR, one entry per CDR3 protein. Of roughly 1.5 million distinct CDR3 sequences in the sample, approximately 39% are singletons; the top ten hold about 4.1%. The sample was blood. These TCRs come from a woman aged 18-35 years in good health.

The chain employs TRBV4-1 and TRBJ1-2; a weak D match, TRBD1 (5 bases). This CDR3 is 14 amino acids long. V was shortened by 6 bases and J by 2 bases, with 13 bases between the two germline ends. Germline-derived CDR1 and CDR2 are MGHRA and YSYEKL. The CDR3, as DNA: TGCGCCAGCAGGAATCAGGGTGGAAACTATGGCTACACCTTC. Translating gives CASRNQGGNYGYTF.

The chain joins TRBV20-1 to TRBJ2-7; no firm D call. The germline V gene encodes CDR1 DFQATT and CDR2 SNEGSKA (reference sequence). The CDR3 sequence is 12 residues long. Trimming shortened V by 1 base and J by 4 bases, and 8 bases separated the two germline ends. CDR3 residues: CSARAQTYEQYF. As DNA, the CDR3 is TGCAGTGCTAGAGCCCAAACTTACGAGCAGTACTTC.

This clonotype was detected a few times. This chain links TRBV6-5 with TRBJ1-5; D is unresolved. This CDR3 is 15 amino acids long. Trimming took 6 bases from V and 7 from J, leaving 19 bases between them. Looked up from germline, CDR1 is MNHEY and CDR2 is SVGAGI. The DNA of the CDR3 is TGTGCCAGCAGCTCCCGGCCCTCGACCAAACAGCCCCAGCATTTT. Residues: CASSSRPSTKQPQHF.

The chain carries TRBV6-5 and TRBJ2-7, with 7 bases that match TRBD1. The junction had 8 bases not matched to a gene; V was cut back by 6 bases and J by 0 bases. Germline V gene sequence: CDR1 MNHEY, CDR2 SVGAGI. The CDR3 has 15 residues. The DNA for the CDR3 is TGTGCCAGCAGGCTCGAGGGGGCCAGCTCCTACGAGCAGTACTTC. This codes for CASRLEGASSYEQYF.

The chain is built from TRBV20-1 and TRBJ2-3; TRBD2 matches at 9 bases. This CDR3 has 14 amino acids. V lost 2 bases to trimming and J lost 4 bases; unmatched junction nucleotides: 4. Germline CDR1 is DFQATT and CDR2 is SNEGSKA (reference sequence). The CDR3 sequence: CSARYSGGADTQYF. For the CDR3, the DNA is TGCAGTGCTAGATATAGCGGGGGTGCAGATACGCAGTATTTT.

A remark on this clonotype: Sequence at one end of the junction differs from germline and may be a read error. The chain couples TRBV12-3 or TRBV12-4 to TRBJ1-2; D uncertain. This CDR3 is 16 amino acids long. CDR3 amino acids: CASSSSTPNSFYGHTF. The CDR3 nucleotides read TGTGCCAGCAGTAGCTCCACACCGAACTCCTTCTATGGCCACACCTTC.

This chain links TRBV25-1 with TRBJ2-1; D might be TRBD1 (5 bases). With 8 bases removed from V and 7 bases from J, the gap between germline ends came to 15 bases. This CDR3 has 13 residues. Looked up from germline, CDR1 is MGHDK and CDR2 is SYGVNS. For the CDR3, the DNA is TGTGCCAGCGGGGCGGAGCCTTTGAATGAGCAGTTCTTC. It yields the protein CASGAEPLNEQFF. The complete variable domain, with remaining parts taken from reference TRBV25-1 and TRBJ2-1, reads EADIYQTPRYLVIGTGKKITLECSQTMGHDKMYWYQQDPGMELHLIHYSYGVNSTEKGDLSSESTVSRIRTEHFPLTLESARPSHTSQYLCASGAEPLNEQFFGPGTRLTVL.